Listed below are T cell receptor beta chains from one sample, sequenced in a study of T cells in Graves' hyperthyroidism and ophthalmopathy. TCRdb reprocessed the multiplex PCR reads via MiXCR and lists one record per CDR3 protein. This sample has about 480,000 distinct CDR3 sequences; around a fifth occur once, and the top ten carry approximately 49%. The source material was blood. These receptors came from a woman in her 70s with Graves' ophthalmopathy. Each CDR3 is given with its conserved first and last residue. The order of the fields is V gene, D gene, J gene, clone size, CDR3 protein, CDR3 DNA. A D gene is named only where the DNA matches it firmly. Expanded clones are given a class, and other clones once, few, many or no size at all.

v_gene: TRBV6-2/TRBV6-3
d_gene: -
j_gene: TRBJ1-4
abundance: -
CDR3aa: CASTTVSNEKLFF
CDR3nt: TGTGCCAGCACGACAGTCTCTAATGAAAAACTGTTTTTT

v_gene: TRBV6-2/TRBV6-3
d_gene: -
j_gene: TRBJ1-5
abundance: few
CDR3aa: CASSYGSYQPQHF
CDR3nt: TGTGCCAGCAGTTACGGGTCGTATCAGCCCCAGCATTTT

v_gene: TRBV11-2
d_gene: TRBD1
j_gene: TRBJ1-2
abundance: many
CDR3aa: CASSPPGQGARGYTF
CDR3nt: TGTGCCAGCAGCCCACCGGGACAGGGGGCTCGGGGCTACACCTTC

v_gene: TRBV11-2
d_gene: TRBD2
j_gene: TRBJ2-7
abundance: few
CDR3aa: CASSPIGRTSGYEQYF
CDR3nt: TGTGCCAGCAGTCCGATCGGTCGGACTAGCGGTTACGAGCAGTACTTC

v_gene: TRBV6-9
d_gene: -
j_gene: TRBJ1-3
abundance: -
CDR3aa: CASSYPPDRFSGNTIYF
CDR3nt: TGTGCCAGCAGTTACCCCCCGGACCGATTCTCTGGAAACACCATATATTTT

v_gene: TRBV18
d_gene: -
j_gene: TRBJ2-2
abundance: few
CDR3aa: CASSLGAATNTGELFF
CDR3nt: TGTGCCAGCTCATTAGGAGCGGCGACGAACACCGGGGAGCTGTTTTTT

v_gene: TRBV3-1
d_gene: -
j_gene: TRBJ1-2
abundance: many
CDR3aa: CASSQDLNLGGRGYTF
CDR3nt: TGTGCCAGCAGCCAAGATTTGAATTTAGGGGGACGTGGCTACACCTTC

v_gene: TRBV12-3/TRBV12-4
d_gene: -
j_gene: TRBJ1-2
abundance: -
CDR3aa: CASSHPGNYGYTF
CDR3nt: TGTGCCAGCAGCCACCCTGGGAACTATGGCTACACCTTC

v_gene: TRBV6-2/TRBV6-3
d_gene: -
j_gene: TRBJ1-5
abundance: -
CDR3aa: CASSYEGPPLGAQHF
CDR3nt: TGTGCCAGCAGTTACGAAGGCCCTCCATTAGGGGCCCAGCATTTT

v_gene: TRBV20-1
d_gene: -
j_gene: TRBJ2-3
abundance: -
CDR3aa: CSDGGTGRTDTQYF
CDR3nt: TGCAGTGACGGGGGCACGGGAAGGACAGATACGCAGTATTTT

v_gene: TRBV19
d_gene: TRBD2
j_gene: TRBJ2-3
abundance: -
CDR3aa: CASSMGLAAPTDTQYF
CDR3nt: TGTGCCAGTAGTATGGGTCTAGCGGCCCCCACAGATACGCAGTATTTT

v_gene: TRBV6-1
d_gene: -
j_gene: TRBJ2-2
abundance: -
CDR3aa: CASRGAYTVGELFF
CDR3nt: TGTGCCAGCAGAGGGGCGTACACGGTCGGGGAGCTGTTTTTT

v_gene: TRBV4-3
d_gene: TRBD2
j_gene: TRBJ2-2
abundance: -
CDR3aa: CASSQVPSGGNTGELFF
CDR3nt: TGCGCCAGCAGCCAAGTGCCTAGCGGGGGGAACACCGGGGAGCTGTTTTTT

v_gene: TRBV20-1
d_gene: -
j_gene: TRBJ2-3
abundance: -
CDR3aa: CSAKVGGLTSTDTQYF
CDR3nt: TGCAGTGCCAAGGTGGGGGGCCTGACTAGCACAGATACGCAGTATTTT

v_gene: TRBV2
d_gene: TRBD2
j_gene: TRBJ2-3
abundance: few
CDR3aa: CASRGGLARDTQYF
CDR3nt: TGTGCCAGCAGGGGGGGACTAGCCAGGGATACGCAGTATTTT

v_gene: TRBV20-1
d_gene: -
j_gene: TRBJ2-1
abundance: few
CDR3aa: CSARPGTTFEQFF
CDR3nt: TGCAGTGCTAGACCCGGGACGACTTTTGAGCAGTTCTTC

v_gene: TRBV24-1
d_gene: TRBD1
j_gene: TRBJ2-7
abundance: few
CDR3aa: CATSDSRTGVYEQYF
CDR3nt: TGTGCCACCAGTGATTCTCGGACAGGCGTCTACGAGCAGTACTTC

v_gene: TRBV15
d_gene: -
j_gene: TRBJ2-3
abundance: -
CDR3aa: CATSRGVLPLSDTQYF
CDR3nt: TGTGCCACCAGCAGGGGCGTCCTGCCCTTGTCAGATACGCAGTATTTT

v_gene: TRBV20-1
d_gene: -
j_gene: TRBJ1-4
abundance: -
CDR3aa: CSARGGSSNEKLFF
CDR3nt: TGCAGTGCTAGAGGGGGCAGCTCCAATGAAAAACTGTTTTTT

v_gene: TRBV7-8
d_gene: -
j_gene: TRBJ2-3
abundance: many
CDR3aa: CASSLVRDTTDTQYF
CDR3nt: TGTGCCAGCAGCTTAGTACGGGACACGACAGATACGCAGTATTTT

v_gene: TRBV9
d_gene: -
j_gene: TRBJ1-1
abundance: -
CDR3aa: CASSRDGTEAFF
CDR3nt: TGTGCCAGCAGTCGGGACGGCACTGAAGCTTTCTTT

v_gene: TRBV12-3/TRBV12-4
d_gene: -
j_gene: TRBJ2-3
abundance: many
CDR3aa: CASSPQPPPDTQYF
CDR3nt: TGTGCCAGCAGTCCCCAGCCGCCGCCAGATACGCAGTATTTT

v_gene: TRBV19
d_gene: TRBD2
j_gene: TRBJ2-1
abundance: few
CDR3aa: CASSSTGLAEWEGNEQFF
CDR3nt: TGTGCCAGTAGTTCCACGGGACTAGCGGAGTGGGAAGGAAATGAGCAGTTCTTC

v_gene: TRBV20-1
d_gene: TRBD1
j_gene: TRBJ1-5
abundance: -
CDR3aa: CSARETGMRQPQHF
CDR3nt: TGCAGTGCTAGAGAGACAGGGATGCGCCAGCCCCAGCATTTT

v_gene: TRBV12-3/TRBV12-4
d_gene: -
j_gene: TRBJ2-5
abundance: -
CDR3aa: CASSFLAGTENSWYF
CDR3nt: TGTGCCAGCAGTTTCTTGGCAGGGACGGAGAATAGCTGGTACTTC

v_gene: TRBV30
d_gene: -
j_gene: TRBJ1-1
abundance: -
CDR3aa: CAWRLRGGNTEAFF
CDR3nt: TGTGCCTGGAGACTTAGGGGGGGGAACACTGAAGCTTTCTTT

v_gene: TRBV6-5
d_gene: TRBD2
j_gene: TRBJ2-7
abundance: few
CDR3aa: CASSSGLAGVLLGEQYF
CDR3nt: TGTGCCAGCAGTTCGGGACTAGCGGGAGTTCTATTAGGCGAGCAGTACTTC

v_gene: TRBV6-4
d_gene: -
j_gene: TRBJ2-3
abundance: -
CDR3aa: CASSDRRRGLGGQYF
CDR3nt: TGTGCCAGCAGTGACAGGAGGAGGGGCCTGGGAGGGCAGTATTTT

v_gene: TRBV29-1
d_gene: TRBD1
j_gene: TRBJ1-1
abundance: once
CDR3aa: CSVEGTGGTEAFF
CDR3nt: TGCAGCGTTGAAGGGACAGGGGGCACTGAAGCTTTCTTT

v_gene: TRBV6-1
d_gene: TRBD1
j_gene: TRBJ2-2
abundance: -
CDR3aa: CASHRLNRGRSGELFF
CDR3nt: TGTGCCAGCCATAGGCTAAACAGGGGGAGGTCCGGGGAGCTGTTTTTT

v_gene: TRBV6-1
d_gene: TRBD1
j_gene: TRBJ1-2
abundance: -
CDR3aa: CASSNPGTGVNYGYTF
CDR3nt: TGTGCCAGCAGCAATCCCGGGACAGGGGTCAACTATGGCTACACCTTC

v_gene: TRBV20-1
d_gene: -
j_gene: TRBJ2-7
abundance: -
CDR3aa: CSARHSRGLTSYEQYF
CDR3nt: TGCAGTGCTAGACACTCCAGGGGCCTCACATCCTACGAGCAGTACTTC

v_gene: TRBV4-1
d_gene: -
j_gene: TRBJ2-7
abundance: few
CDR3aa: CASSQDPRGRVNEQYF
CDR3nt: TGCGCCAGCAGCCAGGATCCCCGGGGGCGCGTAAACGAGCAGTACTTC

v_gene: TRBV5-1
d_gene: -
j_gene: TRBJ2-7
abundance: few
CDR3aa: CASSLESTYEQYF
CDR3nt: TGCGCCAGCAGCTTGGAGTCTACCTACGAGCAGTACTTC

v_gene: TRBV19
d_gene: -
j_gene: TRBJ1-2
abundance: few
CDR3aa: CASTVKAGRNYGYTF
CDR3nt: TGTGCCAGTACCGTTAAAGCGGGCAGAAACTATGGCTACACCTTC

v_gene: TRBV3-1
d_gene: -
j_gene: TRBJ1-1
abundance: many
CDR3aa: CASSQDSSASEAFF
CDR3nt: TGTGCCAGCAGCCAAGATTCCAGCGCATCTGAAGCTTTCTTT

v_gene: TRBV7-9
d_gene: -
j_gene: TRBJ1-1
abundance: -
CDR3aa: CASSLSGATMNTEAFF
CDR3nt: TGTGCCAGCAGCTTGTCGGGGGCCACCATGAACACTGAAGCTTTCTTT

v_gene: TRBV7-3
d_gene: TRBD1
j_gene: TRBJ2-3
abundance: many
CDR3aa: CASSGTGGADTQYF
CDR3nt: TGTGCCAGCAGCGGGACAGGGGGAGCAGATACGCAGTATTTT

v_gene: TRBV2
d_gene: TRBD1
j_gene: TRBJ2-7
abundance: few
CDR3aa: CASTPDRAGQYF
CDR3nt: TGTGCCAGCACTCCGGACAGGGCCGGGCAGTACTTC

v_gene: TRBV7-9
d_gene: -
j_gene: TRBJ2-1
abundance: -
CDR3aa: CASNSGRNEQFF
CDR3nt: TGTGCCAGCAACTCGGGTCGAAATGAGCAGTTCTTC

v_gene: TRBV12-3/TRBV12-4
d_gene: TRBD2
j_gene: TRBJ2-3
abundance: few
CDR3aa: CASSLTSGRVTDTQYF
CDR3nt: TGTGCCAGCAGTTTAACTAGCGGGAGGGTAACAGATACGCAGTATTTT